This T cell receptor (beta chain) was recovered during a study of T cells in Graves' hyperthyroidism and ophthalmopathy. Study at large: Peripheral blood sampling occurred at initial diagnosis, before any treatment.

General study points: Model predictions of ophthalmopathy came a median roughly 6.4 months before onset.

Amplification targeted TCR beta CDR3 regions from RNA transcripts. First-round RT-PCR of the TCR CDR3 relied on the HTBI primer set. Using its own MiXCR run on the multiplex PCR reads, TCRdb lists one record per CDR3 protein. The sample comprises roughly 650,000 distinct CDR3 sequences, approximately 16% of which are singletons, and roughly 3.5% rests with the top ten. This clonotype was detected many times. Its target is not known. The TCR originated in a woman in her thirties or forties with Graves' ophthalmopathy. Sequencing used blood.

In nucleotides, the CDR3 is TGCAGTGCTAGTGGAGGTGAGGTAGGGGAAGAGCAGTACTTC. This codes for CSASGGEVGEEQYF. The chain joins TRBV20-1 to TRBJ2-7, with D tentatively TRBD1 or TRBD2 (5 bases each). The germline CDR1 and CDR2 sequences are DFQATT and SNEGSKA (reference sequence). There are 14 residues in the CDR3. Trimming stripped 3 bases from V and 7 bases from J, with 19 bases between.